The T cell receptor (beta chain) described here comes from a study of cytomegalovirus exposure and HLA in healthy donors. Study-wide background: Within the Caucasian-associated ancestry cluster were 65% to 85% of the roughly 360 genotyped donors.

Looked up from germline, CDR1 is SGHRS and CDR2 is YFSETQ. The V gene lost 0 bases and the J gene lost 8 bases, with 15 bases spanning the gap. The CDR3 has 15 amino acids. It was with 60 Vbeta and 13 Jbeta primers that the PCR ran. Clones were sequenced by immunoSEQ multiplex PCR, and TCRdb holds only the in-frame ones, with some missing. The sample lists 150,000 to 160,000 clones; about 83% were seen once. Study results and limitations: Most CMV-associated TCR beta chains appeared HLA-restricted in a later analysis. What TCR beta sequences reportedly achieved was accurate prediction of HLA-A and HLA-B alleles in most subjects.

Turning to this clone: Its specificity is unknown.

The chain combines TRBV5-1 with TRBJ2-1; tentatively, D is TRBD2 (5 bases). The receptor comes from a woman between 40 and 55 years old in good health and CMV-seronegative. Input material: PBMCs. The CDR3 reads CASSLELARRDEQFF. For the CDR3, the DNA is TGCGCCAGCAGCTTGGAGTTAGCGCGAAGGGATGAGCAGTTCTTC.